This is a list of T cell receptor beta chains from one sample in a study of CD8 T cells in Susac syndrome. From the immunoSEQ multiplex PCR reads, TCRdb called clonotypes with MiXCR, one entry per CDR3 protein. The table records about 76,000 distinct CDR3 sequences, 90% to 95% of them present only once. The sample was CD8+ T cells from PBMCs. These TCRs come from a human donor with multiple sclerosis. Both conserved end residues are part of each CDR3. The D gene is left open where the match is weak. Expanded clones are given a class, and other clones once, few, many or no size at all.

.,TRBJ1-4,.,TRBV7-9,TGTGCCAGCAGCTTTGGGAAAAGTGGTGAAAAACTGTTTTTT,CASSFGKSGEKLFF
.,TRBJ1-5,.,TRBV2,TGTGCCAGCAGTGACAGTATCTATAGCAATCAGCCCCAGCATTTT,CASSDSIYSNQPQHF
TRBD1,TRBJ2-2,.,TRBV5-4,TGTGCCAGCAGCTTACGGACAGGGAACACCGGGGAGCTGTTTTTT,CASSLRTGNTGELFF
TRBD2,TRBJ2-1,.,TRBV19,TGTGCCAGTAGTATACGGGGGGATTCCTACAATGAGCAGTTCTTC,CASSIRGDSYNEQFF
.,TRBJ2-1,.,TRBV6-2/TRBV6-3,TGTGCCAGCAGTTACGGGGTACGCAGGGGGGACTACAATGAGCAGTTCTTC,CASSYGVRRGDYNEQFF
.,TRBJ2-3,.,TRBV27,TGTGCCAGCAGTTTCGGGTGGTCGTTCACAGATACGCAGTATTTT,CASSFGWSFTDTQYF
.,TRBJ2-1,.,TRBV5-4,TGTGCCAGCAGCTTGGTAGGGGCCTCTTCCTACAATGAGCAGTTCTTC,CASSLVGASSYNEQFF
.,TRBJ2-3,.,TRBV28,TGTGCCAGCAGTCCACTCAGGGGGGGGAAGCGTTATAATACGCAGTATTTT,CASSPLRGGKRYNTQYF
.,TRBJ2-1,.,TRBV6-2/TRBV6-3,TGTGCCAGCAGTTACTCCGTATCCCCGCGGGATGAGCAGTTCTTC,CASSYSVSPRDEQFF
.,TRBJ2-1,.,TRBV7-8,TGTGCCAGCAGCCCTCTAACGCATGAGCAGTTCTTC,CASSPLTHEQFF
.,TRBJ2-3,.,TRBV7-2,TGTGCCAGCAGCCTGGACTTATGGCGGACAGATACGCAGTATTTT,CASSLDLWRTDTQYF
.,TRBJ2-4,.,TRBV7-9,TGTGCCAGCAGCCCTATCCAGGGAGCCAAAAACATTCAGTACTTC,CASSPIQGAKNIQYF
TRBD2,TRBJ2-3,.,TRBV5-1,TGCGCCAGCAGCTTGTCTAGCGGGTTCACAGATACGCAGTATTTT,CASSLSSGFTDTQYF
TRBD2,TRBJ2-1,.,TRBV7-9,TGTGCCAGCAGCTCTCCCGGACTAGGGCGTTACAATGAGCAGTTCTTC,CASSSPGLGRYNEQFF
.,TRBJ2-1,.,TRBV27,TGTGCCAGCAGTCCTGAGAGTTACAATGAGCAGTTCTTC,CASSPESYNEQFF
.,TRBJ1-1,.,TRBV7-8,TGTGCCAGCAGCTCACCGGGACCGATGAACACTGAAGCTTTCTTT,CASSSPGPMNTEAFF
TRBD2,TRBJ2-2,.,TRBV7-3,TGTGCCAGCAGCTCGGGACTAGCGGAAAAACCCGGGGAGCTGTTTTTT,CASSSGLAEKPGELFF
TRBD2,TRBJ2-2,.,TRBV3-1,TGTGCCAGCAGTCCGACTAGCGGGAGCACCGGGGAGCTGTTTTTT,CASSPTSGSTGELFF
TRBD2,TRBJ2-1,.,TRBV19,TGTGCCAGTAGATTGACTAGCGGGGGGAATAATGAGCAGTTCTTC,CASRLTSGGNNEQFF
.,TRBJ2-2,.,TRBV27,TGTGCCAGCAGTTTGGCACAGTTGAACACCGGGGAGCTGTTTTTT,CASSLAQLNTGELFF
.,TRBJ1-1,once,TRBV5-6,TGTGCCAGCAATCCCAAGGAAAGGGCCAACCGTTACGGCACGGAAGCTTTCTTT,CASNPKERANRYGTEAFF
.,TRBJ2-5,.,TRBV12-3/TRBV12-4,TGTGCCAGCAGTTTCACCCCAGGGGCCGTCGGAGAGACCCAGTACTTC,CASSFTPGAVGETQYF
.,TRBJ2-1,.,TRBV7-9,TGTGCCAGCACCCTTTGGATAGATCCCTGGGAGCAGTTCTTC,CASTLWIDPWEQFF
TRBD1,TRBJ2-7,.,TRBV28,TGTGCCAGCAGTTTTAGGGGACAGATCTCCTACGAGCAGTACTTC,CASSFRGQISYEQYF
.,TRBJ2-3,.,TRBV14,TGTGCCAGCAGCCAAGCACATACTTCCCTGGATACGCAGTATTTT,CASSQAHTSLDTQYF
TRBD2,TRBJ2-2,.,TRBV6-1,TGTGCCAGCTTCATGGTAGTAGCGGGGGCCAAAGGTACCGGGGAGCTGTTTTTT,CASFMVVAGAKGTGELFF
.,TRBJ2-1,.,TRBV19,TGTGCCAGTAGTATAGTTCTGAGCTCCTACAATGAGCAGTTCTTC,CASSIVLSSYNEQFF
TRBD1,TRBJ1-1,.,TRBV7-8,TGTGCCAGCAGCTTGGGGGGACAGGCCTTCACTGAAGCTTTCTTT,CASSLGGQAFTEAFF
.,TRBJ1-5,.,TRBV28,TGTGCCATTAGGACAGGCAATCAGCCCCAGCATTTT,CAIRTGNQPQHF
.,TRBJ2-7,.,TRBV5-6,TGTGCCAGCAGCTTCGAACAGCCCTACGAGCAGTACTTC,CASSFEQPYEQYF
.,TRBJ1-6,.,TRBV27,TGTGCCAGCAGTGAGGCCAGGGCCAATTTTAATTCACCCCTCCACTTT,CASSEARANFNSPLHF
TRBD2,TRBJ2-1,once,TRBV19,TGTGCCAGTAGTATGTTCCTAGCGGTGCGCGATGAGCAGTTCTTC,CASSMFLAVRDEQFF
.,TRBJ2-1,.,TRBV3-1,TGTGCCAGCAGCCTAGAAGCTTCCTACAATGAGCAGTTCTTC,CASSLEASYNEQFF
.,TRBJ1-2,.,TRBV9,TGTGCCAGCAGCGAGGACGGTGGCTATGGCTACACCTTC,CASSEDGGYGYTF
TRBD2,TRBJ2-3,.,TRBV9,TGTGCCAGCAGCCCCGACGGCGGGGGGATATCAGATACGCAGTATTTT,CASSPDGGGISDTQYF
TRBD1,TRBJ2-7,.,TRBV2,TGTGCCAGCAGCGAGGACAGGTCTAGCTCCTACGAGCAGTACTTC,CASSEDRSSSYEQYF
.,TRBJ2-1,.,TRBV20-1,TGCAGTGCTAGAGGTCTTCCCGGGGCAAACAATGAGCAGTTCTTC,CSARGLPGANNEQFF
.,TRBJ2-7,.,TRBV30,TGTGCCTTGATCGAGTCCTACGAGCAGTACTTC,CALIESYEQYF
.,TRBJ2-1,.,TRBV6-5,TGTGCCAGCAGCCCCATCCTAGTGAATGAGCAGTTCTTC,CASSPILVNEQFF
TRBD1,TRBJ2-5,.,TRBV28,TGTGCCAGCAGTTTACCCAGGGGGCCTGAGACCCAGTACTTC,CASSLPRGPETQYF
TRBD1,TRBJ2-1,.,TRBV29-1,TGCAGCGCCCGACAGGGGGCCAGCTATGAGCAGTTCTTC,CSARQGASYEQFF
.,TRBJ1-2,.,TRBV12-2,TGTGCAAGTCGCTTAGGATCCGGGACAGGGGTAGGCTACACCTTC,CASRLGSGTGVGYTF
.,TRBJ1-6,.,TRBV6-1,TGTGCCAGCAGTGAAGCCGGGACGGCGACATCCCTCCACTTT,CASSEAGTATSLHF
.,TRBJ2-5,.,TRBV7-9,TGTGCCAGCAGCCCTCAACCGGGGCCACCCTTAGGTGAGACCCAGTACTTC,CASSPQPGPPLGETQYF
.,TRBJ1-1,.,TRBV15,TGTGCCACCAGCAGAAATCCAGGGCGGCATCAGGGAGCTTTCTTT,CATSRNPGRHQGAFF
TRBD2,TRBJ2-3,.,TRBV12-3/TRBV12-4,TGTGCCAGCAGGGGACTAGCGGAGGGCACAGATACGCAGTATTTT,CASRGLAEGTDTQYF
.,TRBJ2-2,.,TRBV4-3,TGCGCCAGCAGCCAATCTACCTACACCGGGGAGCTGTTTTTT,CASSQSTYTGELFF
TRBD2,TRBJ2-2,.,TRBV7-2,TGTGCCAGCAGCTTAGTTCCTAGCGGGAGGGCCCCCACCGGGGAGCTGTTTTTT,CASSLVPSGRAPTGELFF
.,TRBJ1-2,.,TRBV12-3/TRBV12-4,TGTGCCAGCAGTTTAGCGGGTTATGGCTACACCTTC,CASSLAGYGYTF
.,TRBJ1-5,.,TRBV4-3,TGCGCCAGCAGCCAAGATCGATGGAGCCTAAATCAGCCCCAGCATTTT,CASSQDRWSLNQPQHF
.,TRBJ1-5,.,TRBV27,TGTGCCAGCAGCCCGCTCATCGAGATCCCGGAGCAGCCCCAGCATTTT,CASSPLIEIPEQPQHF
.,TRBJ2-1,.,TRBV4-1,TGCGCCAGCAGCCAAGATAACAACCCCGGGGCCTACAATGAGCAGTTCTTC,CASSQDNNPGAYNEQFF
.,TRBJ1-2,.,TRBV15,TGTGCCACCAGCGGAACTCAGAACTATGGCTACACCTTC,CATSGTQNYGYTF
TRBD2,TRBJ2-7,.,TRBV28,TGTGCCAGCAGCCCAGGGAGGGTCTTGGTCGAGCAGTACTTC,CASSPGRVLVEQYF